This T cell receptor (beta chain) was sequenced during a study of Japanese encephalitis immunity and Zika vaccine responses. Study-wide background: Before ZPIV, a two-dose JEV vaccine regimen was given 28 days apart. Before ZPIV, some received one YFV vaccine dose; some were flavivirus-naive. ZIKV structural peptide pools, conserved or non-conserved, or JEV or YFV peptides were used. Findings of the study overall: Only a few individuals showed CD8 responses to ZIKV pools.

This clonotype is medium-sized in the sample. CDR3 length equals 17 residues. Trimming cost V 3 bases and J 1 base, with 17 bases left between them. TCRdb processed the 5' RACE reads anew with MiXCR; each CDR3 protein has one entry. The table has some 400 distinct CDR3 sequences, 2.4% seen once. For about 6 days, PBMCs labeled with CFSE were cultured with peptide pools at roughly 0.91 ug/mL each. The sort collected unfixed, live, CD56-CD19-CD16-CD3+CD4+ CFSE-low proliferating CD4 T cells. Material: antigen-activated CD4+ T cells from blood, cultured, obtained during a Zika inactivated vaccine study. The TCR was taken from an adult man who received an inactivated Zika virus vaccine. V usage is TRBV12-3 or TRBV12-4 and J usage is TRBJ2-3; tentative D call: TRBD1 (6 bases). CDR3: CASSFGQRLAGTDTQYF. The CDR3 DNA is TGTGCCAGCAGTTTCGGACAGAGGCTGGCTGGCACAGATACGCAGTATTTT.